This T cell receptor beta chain was documented in a study of blood T cells in healthy people across ages. Study-level findings and limits: The long-lived group displayed more naive CD4+ cells, plus higher diversity, than the aged donors did. Significant beta diversity loss was already apparent by age approximately 37, declining roughly linearly.

V was cut by 3 bases and J by 5 bases, with 20 bases left in between. This CDR3 region has 17 residues. The germline V gene has CDR1 MGHDK and CDR2 SYGVNS. Sample-barcoded 5' priming and a J-beta primer mix drove a second PCR of 7 to 11 cycles. TCRdb itself ran the 5' RACE reads through MiXCR, one entry per CDR3 protein. Of about 510,000 distinct CDR3 sequences listed, about 25% are singletons. A remark on this clonotype: Its antigen is unidentified.

These same data were also listed under a study on T cells of mothers and their children.

The sample taken for sequencing was blood. The V call is TRBV25-1, the J call TRBJ2-1, with D possibly being TRBD1 or TRBD2 (5 bases each). The sequence derives from a boy younger than 10 in good health. CDR3 amino acids: CASSDVPSGQADNEQFF. The DNA for the CDR3 is TGTGCCAGCAGTGATGTCCCCAGCGGACAAGCGGACAATGAGCAGTTCTTC.